This T cell receptor beta chain stems from a study of cytomegalovirus exposure and HLA in healthy donors. General study points: A prior analysis recorded that most TCR beta V segments were productive about 87% or about 30% of the time.

This CDR3 contains 16 residues. CDR1 and CDR2 (germline): SGHDT, YYEEEE. It was with 60 Vbeta and 13 Jbeta primers that the PCR ran. Per the original data handling: In a later analysis, approximately 73 million unique TCR beta chains included roughly 11 million shared by two or more donors. Using immunoSEQ multiplex PCR, the repertoire was profiled, and TCRdb retains in-frame clones only, with some absent. V and J calls and clone size are those listed in that table; D and trimming were worked out from the DNA. The sample shows approximately 140,000 clones, 60% to 80% of them seen only once. This clone has only one observation. The antigen is undetermined. A read error may produce the germline difference seen at one junction end.

V and J are TRBV5-6 and TRBJ2-7, with 7 bases lining up with TRBD2. The sample consisted of PBMCs. This clonotype originated in a female donor in good health and CMV-seronegative. CDR3 residues: CASSRGPETSSFEQYF. The DNA for the CDR3 is TGTGCCAGCAGCCGGGGCCCGGAGACTAGCTCCTTCGAGCAGTACTTC.